This T cell receptor (beta chain) was sequenced for a study of shared clonotypes between healthy human individuals. Study summary: Every donor yielded three CD4 naive, three CD4 memory, two CD8 naive and one CD8 memory plate.

Germline V gives CDR1 ENHRY, CDR2 SYGVKD. J lost 8 bases, V lost 7 bases, and 11 bases had no gene match. The CDR3 has 15 residues. CD45RA+ naive and CD45RA-negative memory subsets were separated from CD4+ cells. This clone was picked up one time. Its antigen is still unknown. Original methodology: Junction-only sequences without quality scores were provided by ImmunoSEQ, so filtering was different. Clones were sequenced by immunoSEQ multiplex PCR, and TCRdb holds only the in-frame ones, with some missing. The D gene and trimming were derived from the DNA, and the V and J assignments and clone size from that table. The table records about 2 million clones, 85% to 95% of them present only once. Study conclusions and caveats: For naive CD4 cells, 4% to 5% of clonotypes were shared across a few donors.

The sample comprised naive CD4+ T cells sorted from blood. The subset here: CD45RA+ positively selected. This TCR was recovered from a man aged 18 to 29 in good health. V and J are TRBV10-3 and TRBJ2-1; TRBD2 matches 10 bases. The DNA for the CDR3 is TGTGCCATCAAAGGAAAGCGGGAGGGTGGGGATGAGCAGTTCTTC. It specifies CAIKGKREGGDEQFF.